This T cell receptor beta chain emerged from a study of cytomegalovirus exposure and HLA in healthy donors. Study-level findings and limits: In a later analysis, TCR beta V- and J-gene trimming showed a link to a missense DCLRE1C variant. Later analysis identified about 18,000 TCR beta sequences associated with HLA alleles, using a false discovery rate threshold of 0.05. Among the sequence variants, a highly shared cluster was likely an artifact of sequencing.

Comments on this clone: Antigen unknown.

The PCR was carried out with 60 Vbeta primers and 13 Jbeta primers. Clones were read by immunoSEQ multiplex PCR, and TCRdb kept only the in-frame ones, dropping some. This sample's table has about 190,000 clones. This sequence originates from a woman under 40 in good health and CMV-seropositive. The sample taken for sequencing was PBMCs.

The CDR3 DNA reads as TGTGCCAGCAGCGCACGACTAGCGGGTGAGCAGTTCTTC. It is translated as CASSARLAGEQFF. This sequence joins TRBV11-3 and TRBJ2-1; 10 bases are a match to TRBD2. After removal of 5 bases from V and 9 bases from J, the junction contained 4 bases not matched to a gene. This CDR3 has 13 amino acids. Germline V CDR1 and CDR2: SGHNT, YENEEA.